The source of this TCR beta chain is a study of blood T cell repertoires in COVID-19. Germline CDR1 is LNHDA and CDR2 is SQIVND (reference sequence). This CDR3 has 13 residues. V was shortened by 8 bases and J by 1 base, with 10 bases between the two germline ends. Generated by immunoSEQ multiplex PCR, the TCRdb table keeps only in-frame clones and is missing some. The data hold 100,000 to 150,000 clones, with roughly nine tenths observed a single time. Sequencing was performed on peripheral blood. V is TRBV19 and J is TRBJ2-3, with D tentatively TRBD1 (5 bases). The sequence came from a man aged 45-65 years with COVID-19, enrolled during active disease. The CDR3 spells CASRGAGTDTQYF. The CDR3 nucleotides read TGTGCCAGTCGTGGGGCCGGCACAGATACGCAGTATTTT.